The clone carrying this T cell receptor (beta chain) was seen a single time. Its antigen is unidentified. The data are from a study of cytomegalovirus exposure and HLA in healthy donors. The study's findings and limits: An analysis that came later showed most CMV-associated TCR beta chains appearing HLA-restricted. As confirmed in vitro, a few CMV-associated chains were specific for CMV antigens. The study recorded over 150 TCR beta chains that were cytomegalovirus-associated.

Primers for the PCR totalled 60 Vbeta and 13 Jbeta. Here immunoSEQ multiplex PCR was the method, and the copy in TCRdb shows in-frame clones only, minus some. The table lists around 160,000 clones, about 72% of them singletons. Germline CDR1 and CDR2: SEHNR and FQNEAQ (reference sequence). The CDR3 extends over 13 amino acids. With 5 bases removed from V and 1 base from J, the gap between germline ends came to 8 bases. The sequenced sample consisted of PBMCs. The clonotype comes from a male donor in good health and CMV-seronegative. The chain uses TRBV7-9 and TRBJ1-1; D is uncertain. CDR3: CASSPFGNTEAFF. The CDR3 DNA reads TGTGCCAGCAGCCCCTTCGGGAACACTGAAGCTTTCTTT.